This T cell receptor (beta chain) was observed in a study of cytomegalovirus exposure and HLA in healthy donors. Overall study results and limits: For most subjects, TCR beta sequences were reported to predict HLA-A and HLA-B alleles with accuracy.

The PCR contained 60 Vbeta and 13 Jbeta primers. Per the study methods: A later analysis counted tens of millions of unique TCR beta chains, roughly 11 million shared. TCRdb's copy holds only in-frame clones and misses some; the assay was immunoSEQ multiplex PCR. Clone size and the V and J calls come from that table; the DNA yielded D and trimming. The record lists more than 140,000 clones, of which the ten most abundant hold roughly 2%. The V and J ends lost 5 bases and 0 bases respectively, with 10 bases between them. Germline CDR1 and CDR2: KGHSH and LQKENI. This CDR3 has 14 amino acids. A remark on this clone: What it binds is not known.

The source material was PBMCs. The sequence was collected from a woman between 18 and 29 years old in good health and CMV-seronegative. The gene calls are TRBV18 and TRBJ1-1, with D possibly TRBD1 on 6 matching bases. CDR3 sequence: CASSNRALNTEAFF. CDR3 nucleotides: TGTGCCAGCTCAAACAGGGCTCTGAACACTGAAGCTTTCTTT. The full variable domain, with the rest looked up from reference TRBV18 and TRBJ1-1, is NAGVMQNPRHLVRRRGQEARLRCSPMKGHSHVYWYRQLPEEGLKFMVYLQKENIIDESGMPKERFSAEFPKEGPSILRIQQVVRGDSAAYFCASSNRALNTEAFFGQGTRLTVV.